These T cell receptor beta chains were read from a single sample in a study of blood T cell repertoires in COVID-19. Produced via immunoSEQ multiplex PCR; TCRdb's table is partial and in-frame only. The sample holds over 600,000 clones, 85% to 90% seen once. Material for sequencing was peripheral blood. The source of these receptors is a woman under 30 with acute or convalescent COVID-19. Both conserved end residues are part of each CDR3. The D gene is left open where the match is weak. Size is omitted from some rows. Given values are once, few, many or a class for expanded clones.

>TRBJ2-7|-|-|TRBV27
CASSLGSGPLYEQYF
TGTGCCAGCAGTTTAGGCTCGGGTCCGCTCTACGAGCAGTACTTC
>TRBJ1-1|-|-|TRBV12-3/TRBV12-4
CASSFGLGSEAFF
TGTGCCAGCAGTTTTGGATTGGGCAGTGAAGCTTTCTTT
>TRBJ1-1|-|-|TRBV6-5
CASSYSEVMNTEAFF
TGTGCCAGCAGTTACTCTGAGGTGATGAACACTGAAGCTTTCTTT
>TRBJ1-1|TRBD1|once|TRBV6-2/TRBV6-3
CASSEITGGKTEAFF
TGTGCCAGCAGTGAGATTACAGGGGGCAAGACTGAAGCTTTCTTT
>TRBJ1-6|-|few|TRBV13
CASSLSSGNRRSPLHF
TGTGCCAGCAGCTTATCCTCGGGGAACCGGAGGTCACCCCTCCACTTT
>TRBJ2-4|TRBD2|-|TRBV10-2
CASSEFDRGERNIQYF
TGCGCCAGCAGTGAATTTGATCGGGGGGAAAGGAACATTCAGTACTTC
>TRBJ1-1|-|-|TRBV4-3
CASSQDRRGLEAFF
TGCGCCAGCAGCCAAGATAGGCGTGGGCTCGAAGCTTTCTTT
>TRBJ1-2|-|-|TRBV18
CASSPGQVSYGYTF
TGTGCCAGCTCTCCAGGGCAGGTGAGCTATGGCTACACCTTC
>TRBJ2-5|TRBD1|-|TRBV15
CATSRGRWYEGQGALEQETQYF
TGTGCCACCAGCAGAGGAAGGTGGTATGAGGGACAGGGGGCTCTAGAACAAGAGACCCAGTACTTC
>TRBJ2-2|-|-|TRBV4-2
CASSQFYASTGELFF
TGTGCCAGCAGCCAGTTTTACGCGAGCACCGGGGAGCTGTTTTTT
>TRBJ2-6|-|-|TRBV19
CASSPVGANVLTF
TGTGCCAGTAGTCCCGTTGGGGCCAACGTCCTGACTTTC
>TRBJ1-4|TRBD1|-|TRBV11-3
CASSSPSTGQSEKLFF
TGTGCCAGCAGCTCACCCTCGACAGGGCAAAGTGAAAAACTGTTTTTT
>TRBJ2-3|-|-|TRBV7-3
CASSLSPGLFSTDTQYF
TGTGCCAGCAGCTTAAGCCCGGGACTCTTCTCCACAGATACGCAGTATTTT
>TRBJ1-1|-|-|TRBV29-1
CSVAGREAFF
TGCAGCGTTGCGGGGAGGGAAGCTTTCTTT
>TRBJ1-1|-|-|TRBV2
CASAGPNTEAFF
TGTGCCAGCGCGGGACCCAACACTGAAGCTTTCTTT
>TRBJ2-7|TRBD2|-|TRBV6-5
CASSRLAASYEQYF
TGTGCCAGCAGCCGACTAGCGGCGTCCTACGAGCAGTACTTC
>TRBJ1-3|-|-|TRBV2
CASSDQGNTIYF
TGTGCCAGCAGTGATCAGGGAAACACCATATATTTT
>TRBJ1-2|-|-|TRBV18
CASSPPRGVYGYTF
TGTGCCAGCTCACCGCCGCGGGGGGTCTATGGCTACACCTTC
>TRBJ1-1|-|-|TRBV12-3/TRBV12-4
CASSSTIDTEAFF
TGTGCCAGCAGTTCTACCATTGACACTGAAGCTTTCTTT
>TRBJ2-7|TRBD1|-|TRBV11-3
CASSLRGTGPYEQYF
TGTGCCAGCAGCTTAAGAGGGACAGGTCCCTACGAGCAGTACTTC
>TRBJ1-5|-|once|TRBV11-2
CASSLGGGQPQHF
TGTGCCAGCAGCTTAGGGGGGGGCCAGCCCCAGCATTTT
>TRBJ1-6|TRBD1|-|TRBV7-3
CASSSDRGPNSPLHF
TGTGCCAGCAGCTCCGACAGGGGACCGAATTCACCCCTCCACTTT
>TRBJ1-2|-|-|TRBV13
CASSLVGAMSGGYTF
TGTGCCAGCAGCTTAGTCGGTGCCATGAGTGGTGGCTACACCTTC
>TRBJ1-5|TRBD1|few|TRBV4-2
CASTEKQGAEEPQHF
TGTGCCAGCACCGAAAAACAGGGGGCTGAGGAGCCCCAGCATTTT
>TRBJ1-4|-|-|TRBV12-3/TRBV12-4
CASSFSEKLFF
TGTGCCAGCAGTTTTTCAGAAAAACTGTTTTTT
>TRBJ1-2|TRBD1|-|TRBV6-6
CASSPPGQGRIGEGYTF
TGTGCCAGCAGTCCGCCGGGACAGGGGAGGATAGGGGAGGGCTACACCTTC
>TRBJ1-5|TRBD1|once|TRBV19
CASSPYRGGNQPQHF
TGTGCCAGTAGTCCATACAGGGGCGGCAATCAGCCCCAGCATTTT
>TRBJ2-7|TRBD2|-|TRBV6-5
CASSYSIRGGPYEQYF
TGTGCCAGCAGTTACTCGATTCGGGGGGGGCCGTACGAGCAGTACTTC
>TRBJ1-6|TRBD1|-|TRBV28
CASRGDRDNSPLHF
TGTGCCAGCAGGGGGGACAGGGATAATTCACCCCTCCACTTT
>TRBJ2-7|-|-|TRBV30
CAWREESYEQYF
TGTGCCTGGAGGGAGGAGTCCTACGAGCAGTACTTC
>TRBJ2-7|TRBD1|-|TRBV6-5
CASSSRQGGNYEQYF
TGTGCCAGCAGCTCTAGACAGGGGGGGAACTACGAGCAGTACTTC
>TRBJ2-1|TRBD1|few|TRBV7-9
CASSIGTGRSSYNEQFF
TGTGCCAGCAGCATCGGGACAGGCCGTTCCTCCTACAATGAGCAGTTCTTC
>TRBJ1-5|-|once|TRBV19
CASSPNQGSHQPQHF
TGTGCCAGTAGCCCCAATCAGGGATCCCATCAGCCCCAGCATTTT
>TRBJ1-2|-|-|TRBV7-8
CASSLAPGTINYGYTF
TGTGCCAGCAGCTTAGCCCCGGGGACAATTAACTATGGCTACACCTTC
>TRBJ1-2|-|-|TRBV9
CASSERSGDYGYTF
TGTGCCAGCAGCGAAAGGTCGGGGGACTATGGCTACACCTTC
>TRBJ1-2|-|-|TRBV19
CASRGAGWGRGYTF
TGTGCCAGTAGGGGTGCAGGGTGGGGAAGAGGCTACACCTTC
>TRBJ1-5|-|-|TRBV4-1
CASSPLSLTGKGRQPQHF
TGCGCCAGCAGCCCTCTCTCACTTACAGGGAAAGGTCGACAGCCCCAGCATTTT
>TRBJ1-5|-|-|TRBV19
CASSHRVHQPQHF
TGTGCCAGTAGCCACAGGGTCCATCAGCCCCAGCATTTT
>TRBJ2-7|-|-|TRBV30
CAWSPGGAYEQYF
TGTGCCTGGAGCCCAGGCGGGGCCTACGAGCAGTACTTC
>TRBJ1-2|-|few|TRBV4-2
CASSQGQALGYTF
TGTGCCAGCAGCCAAGGGCAGGCGCTGGGCTACACCTTC
>TRBJ1-6|-|-|TRBV9
CASSATGPNSPLHF
TGTGCCAGCAGCGCTACAGGGCCCAATTCACCCCTCCACTTT
>TRBJ1-2|-|-|TRBV4-1
CASSQVAGGDYGYTF
TGCGCCAGCAGCCAAGTTGCTGGGGGGGACTATGGCTACACCTTC
>TRBJ2-2|-|-|TRBV7-9
CASSLSLSGNTGELFF
TGTGCCAGCAGCTTATCTCTTAGCGGGAACACCGGGGAGCTGTTTTTT